The clone carrying this T cell receptor beta chain has ten or more counts. The source of the sample is a study of blood T cells in healthy people across ages. V was trimmed by 5 bases and J by 6 bases, leaving 8 bases between them. The CDR3 is 11 amino acids. Alongside a J-beta primer mix, a sample-barcoded 5' primer served in a second PCR lasting roughly 7 to 12 cycles. TCRdb analysed the 5' RACE reads with MiXCR anew, one entry per CDR3 protein. Of about a million distinct CDR3 sequences in the sample, 45% to 50% are singletons; the top ten hold 13%. Input material: blood. The chain uses TRBV12-3 or TRBV12-4 and TRBJ2-7, with D perhaps matching TRBD2 (5 bases). The source is a man aged 25 to 40 in good health. CDR3 DNA: TGTGCCAGCAGTCCGGGAACCGAGCAGTACTTC. Translated, it gives CASSPGTEQYF.